The clone carrying this T cell receptor beta chain has more than one count but fewer than ten. The sample is drawn from a study of T cells in Graves' hyperthyroidism and ophthalmopathy. The TCR beta CDR3 regions underwent amplification using RNA transcripts as the source. A first-round RT-PCR of the TCR CDR3 used the HTBI primer set. TCRdb reanalysed the multiplex PCR reads using MiXCR and keeps one entry per CDR3 protein. This repertoire shows 450,000 to 600,000 distinct CDR3 sequences, 12% to 15% found once; its top ten account for roughly 13%. Sequencing was done on a sample of blood. This TCR came from a middle-aged woman with Graves' hyperthyroidism.

The CDR3 here is CSTMVVENSGRASYNEQFF. The CDR3 DNA reads as TGCAGCACTATGGTGGTTGAGAATAGCGGGAGGGCCTCCTACAATGAGCAGTTCTTC. The V call is TRBV20-1, the J call TRBJ2-1; 11 bases fit TRBD2. The CDR3 sequence is 19 residues long. Germline V lookup: CDR1 DFQATT, CDR2 SNEGSKA (reference sequence).